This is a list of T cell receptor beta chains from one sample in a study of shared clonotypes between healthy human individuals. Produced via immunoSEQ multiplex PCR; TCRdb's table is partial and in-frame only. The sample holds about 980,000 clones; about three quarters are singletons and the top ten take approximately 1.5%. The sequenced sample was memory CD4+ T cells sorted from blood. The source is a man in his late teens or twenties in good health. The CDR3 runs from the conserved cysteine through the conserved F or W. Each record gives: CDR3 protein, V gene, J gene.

CASSLVDRGRDYTF	TRBV2	TRBJ1-2
CSVRGQGYEQYF	TRBV29-1	TRBJ2-7
CASSRGALAAYEQYF	TRBV7-2	TRBJ2-7
CALRDGADSYEQYF	TRBV10-3	TRBJ2-7
CASSSGTVNTEAFF	TRBV7-9	TRBJ1-1
CASAWTGTQETQYF	TRBV12-5	TRBJ2-5
CASRKGTRGNIQYF	TRBV6-4	TRBJ2-4
CASSLGASLSEPEQYF	TRBV4-3	TRBJ2-7
CSHLREETQYF	TRBV20-1	TRBJ2-5
CASTIGQVYNEQFF	TRBV6-1	TRBJ2-1
CASSLFRGRVEPQHF	TRBV28	TRBJ1-5
CASSPPGIGTPETQYF	TRBV28	TRBJ2-5
CASSLDGSKTDTQYF	TRBV7-2	TRBJ2-3
CSVPKSGLSYNEQFF	TRBV29-1	TRBJ2-1
CASSTVRGLETQYF	TRBV19	TRBJ2-5
CASSQDGGGTARDTQYF	TRBV4-1	TRBJ2-3
CAISGTGGVETQYF	TRBV10-3	TRBJ2-5
CASSVMQGRTEAFF	TRBV7-9	TRBJ1-1
CAWSEGLAEDTQYF	TRBV30	TRBJ2-3
CASSLVSSSNEQFF	TRBV5-6	TRBJ2-1
CSGRWLGTQYF	TRBV20-1	TRBJ2-5
CASSGPEAYEQYF	TRBV9	TRBJ2-7
CASEGTDTQYF	TRBV5-1	TRBJ2-3
CASSWQDRDQPQHF	TRBV5-5	TRBJ1-5
CASSDTGGAPYEQYF	TRBV19	TRBJ2-7
CATRIEHGYPGELFF	TRBV10-3	TRBJ2-2
CASSEGWPSTDTQYF	TRBV2	TRBJ2-3
CASTQSGRHTDTQYF	TRBV27	TRBJ2-3
CASSLSLAGSYEQYF	TRBV27	TRBJ2-7
CASTALNYGYTF	TRBV28	TRBJ1-2
CASSPTGGWETQYF	TRBV27	TRBJ2-5
CAISPSGGTNEKLFF	TRBV10-3	TRBJ1-4
CASRPRTQETQYF	TRBV6-1	TRBJ2-5
CASSGGLNQPQHF	TRBV5-8	TRBJ1-5
CASSHWGLRDSSGNTIYF	TRBV5-1	TRBJ1-3
CSAMTGMNTEAFF	TRBV29-1	TRBJ1-1
CASSQAASIGLRPYEQYF	TRBV4-1	TRBJ2-7
CASSRGLGDTQYF	TRBV6-5	TRBJ2-3
CASSQGTGYNEQFF	TRBV4-1	TRBJ2-1
CASSLLDSYNYGYTF	TRBV18	TRBJ1-2
CASSLLQTGRYYYF	TRBV5-6	TRBJ1-2
CSVVRGTGLFF	TRBV29-1	TRBJ2-7
CASSAGLAGGHETQYF	TRBV6-1	TRBJ2-5
CATSRGGGEETQYF	TRBV15	TRBJ2-5
CAGREGLQETQYF	TRBV6-1	TRBJ2-5